This entry concerns a single TCR beta chain. Its matching antigen is unknown. The sample belongs to a study of cytomegalovirus exposure and HLA in healthy donors. Study summary: Within the Caucasian-associated ancestry cluster were roughly 82% of the approximately 400 genotyped donors. Whole-study findings and limits: Later analysis identified a missense DCLRE1C variant that was linked to TCR beta V- and J-gene trimming.

It was with 60 Vbeta and 13 Jbeta primers that the PCR ran. Using immunoSEQ multiplex PCR, the repertoire was profiled, and TCRdb retains in-frame clones only, with some absent. Seen here are a few hundred thousand clones, approximately 83% observed once, and the top ten hold approximately 1.5%. The sequence was obtained from a girl under 18 in good health and CMV-seronegative. Input material: PBMCs.

The CDR3 DNA follows: TGTGTCCCAGCAGTGAAAAGTCACCGCACGACAAACACTGAAGCTTTCTTT. It specifies CVPAVKSHRTTNTEAFF. The V gene is TRBV25-1, the J gene TRBJ1-1; D uncertain. This CDR3 is built from 17 residues. From germline, CDR1 is MGHDK and CDR2 SYGVNS.